Below are 27 T cell receptor beta chains sequenced from a single sample in a study of Graves' ophthalmopathy and Graves' hyperthyroidism. Beta-chain TCR CDR3 regions were amplified from RNA transcripts. A first-round RT-PCR used HTBI primers, followed by a second-round multiplex PCR. Each CDR3 protein gets one entry after TCRdb re-called the multiplex PCR reads with MiXCR. Found here are about half a million distinct CDR3 sequences, 14% of them singletons; the top ten hold 8% to 10%. What was sequenced was blood. These receptors were obtained from a woman in her thirties with Graves' ophthalmopathy.

This clonotype has just a few counts. This chain connects TRBV12-3 or TRBV12-4 to TRBJ2-1, with 12 bases that match TRBD2. This CDR3 region has 15 residues. V lost 6 bases to trimming and J lost 6 bases; unmatched junction nucleotides: 6. The CDR3 DNA reads as TGTGCCAGCAGACCCCTAGCGGGAGGGGGCAATGAGCAGTTCTTC. Translated: CASRPLAGGGNEQFF.

With regard to this clonotype: This could be a read error, since a much larger clone is one nucleotide away. This chain links TRBV6-1 with TRBJ1-2; TRBD1 agrees at 7 bases. The CDR3 runs to 15 residues. With 6 bases clipped from V and 12 bases from J, the junction kept 19 bases outside the gene matches. Germline CDR1 reads MNHNS; CDR2 reads SASEGT. The chain's CDR3 is CASRARDRLTIGHTF. CDR3 DNA sequence: TGTGCCAGCAGAGCCCGGGACAGATTAACTATCGGCCACACCTTC.

The chain recombines TRBV27 with TRBJ1-1; TRBD1 agrees at 7 bases. Trimming cost V 6 bases and J 5 bases; bases outside gene matches: 9. The CDR3 extends over 14 amino acids. Per germline, CDR1 MNHEY and CDR2 SMNVEV (reference sequence). The CDR3 region has the DNA TGTGCCAGCAGGCCTGGGACAGAGAGGACTGAAGCTTTCTTT. Encoded protein: CASRPGTERTEAFF.

This clonotype was seen ten or more times. The chain has TRBV28 and TRBJ2-7, with D hard to call. This CDR3 has 13 amino acids. Per the germline V gene, CDR1 is MDHEN and CDR2 is SYDVKM. Trimming took 9 bases from V and 7 from J, leaving 19 bases between them. The CDR3, as DNA: TGTGCCAGTAAGGGCCCCCCGATTGGGGAGCAGTACTTC. This gives the protein CASKGPPIGEQYF.

In its sample, this clonotype was seen a few times. The chain carries TRBV6-1 and TRBJ2-4; no reliable D call. The CDR3 loop spans 16 amino acids. Germline CDR1 reads MNHNS; CDR2 reads SASEGT. Trimming took 6 bases from V and 3 from J, leaving 18 bases between them. This CDR3 is CASSPILRPGKNIQYF. CDR3 DNA sequence: TGTGCCAGCAGCCCCATCCTTCGCCCAGGCAAAAACATTCAGTACTTC.

This clonotype was detected many times. This rearrangement joins TRBV28 to TRBJ2-7; TRBD1 is a possible D gene (6 bases). V dropped 7 bases and J dropped 0 bases, with 13 bases sitting between them. CDR1 MDHEN and CDR2 SYDVKM come from the germline V gene. This CDR3 comprises 14 residues. In DNA, the CDR3 is TGTGCCAGCACCCCTCAGGGGCCCTCCTACGAGCAGTACTTC. It specifies CASTPQGPSYEQYF.

The table lists this clonotype with many counts. The V gene is TRBV7-2, the J gene TRBJ2-5; D is uncertain. The CDR3 runs 14 residues. Trimming removed 1 base from V and 5 bases from J, with 11 bases in between. Germline V lookup: CDR1 SGHTA, CDR2 FQGNSA. The CDR3 here is CASSLVVTQETQYF. The CDR3 coding sequence is TGTGCCAGCAGCTTAGTTGTAACTCAGGAGACCCAGTACTTC.

The chain uses TRBV18 and TRBJ1-6; a possible D gene is TRBD1 (5 bases). V lost 6 bases and J 7 bases, leaving 19 bases between the germline ends. This CDR3 has 16 residues. The V gene's germline CDR1 is KGHSH and CDR2 LQKENI. Here the CDR3 reads CASSRFSTDQNSPLHF. In DNA form, the CDR3 reads TGTGCCAGCTCCCGGTTTTCGACAGACCAAAATTCACCCCTCCACTTT.

This clonotype was seen at least ten times. V usage is TRBV7-3 and J usage is TRBJ1-2; 7 bases align to TRBD1. This CDR3 region has 14 residues. Germline CDR1 and CDR2: SGHTA and FQGTGA. V shed 5 bases and J 7 bases; nucleotides not matched to a gene: 10. In DNA, the CDR3 is TGTGCCAGCAGCCAAGGGGCAGGGGGAATTGGCTACACCTTC. Translation gives CASSQGAGGIGYTF.

The chain links TRBV10-2 to TRBJ1-5; TRBD1 agrees at 10 bases. The CDR3 is 18 amino acids. V shed 5 bases, J shed 1 base, and the junction held 11 bases outside the gene matches. Germline CDR1 reads WSHSY; CDR2 reads SAAADI. The CDR3 DNA is TGCGCCAGCAGTCGTACCGGGACAGGGGAACTCAGCAATCAGCCCCAGCATTTT. Protein product: CASSRTGTGELSNQPQHF.

This clonotype was seen at least ten times. The chain joins TRBV12-3 or TRBV12-4 to TRBJ1-5, with a weak D call TRBD1 (6 bases). This CDR3 contains 14 residues. V was clipped by 1 base and J by 7 bases, with 11 bases between them. The CDR3 sequence is CASSLDGGRQPQHF. The DNA for the CDR3 is TGTGCCAGCAGTTTAGACGGGGGCCGACAGCCCCAGCATTTT.

This clonotype has a count of ten or more. The chain recombines TRBV28 with TRBJ1-6; a possible D gene is TRBD1 (5 bases). Germline CDR1 and CDR2: MDHEN and SYDVKM. V was pared by 7 bases and J by 8 bases, with 9 bases between. The CDR3 length is 12 residues. CDR3 DNA: TGTGCCAGCAATGGGGGATATTCACCCCTCCACTTT. This sequence encodes CASNGGYSPLHF.

This clonotype showed up many times. The V call is TRBV12-3 or TRBV12-4, the J call TRBJ1-2; D might be TRBD1 (5 bases). Trimming took off 6 bases at V and 2 bases at J, with 7 bases between the two ends. The CDR3 is 12 residues long. This CDR3 is CASRRGNYGYTF. CDR3 bases: TGTGCCAGCAGGAGGGGCAACTATGGCTACACCTTC.

This sequence joins TRBV12-3 or TRBV12-4 and TRBJ1-5, with 11 bases identical to TRBD1. This CDR3 has 16 amino acids. Unmatched junction bases numbered 10, after V lost 4 bases and J lost 8 bases. CDR3 amino acids: CASSSMPGTGGKPQHF. CDR3 nucleotides: TGTGCCAGCAGTTCAATGCCCGGGACAGGGGGGAAGCCCCAGCATTTT.

This clonotype was counted many times. The chain combines TRBV5-1 with TRBJ2-2; D is ambiguous. Trimming cost V 0 bases and J 2 bases, with 8 bases left between them. CDR3 size: 15 residues. The germline V gene has CDR1 SGHRS and CDR2 YFSETQ. The CDR3: CASSLGRINTGELFF. CDR3 bases: TGCGCCAGCAGCTTGGGACGAATAAACACCGGGGAGCTGTTTTTT.

The sample holds many counts of this clonotype. V is TRBV2 and J is TRBJ2-2; D is undetermined. Looked up from germline, CDR1 is SNHLY and CDR2 is FYNNEI. V was pared by 6 bases and J by 7 bases, with 3 bases between. This CDR3 has 10 amino acids. CDR3 residues: CASRGGELFF. The CDR3 DNA follows: TGTGCCAGCAGGGGCGGGGAGCTGTTTTTT. Supplemented by reference TRBV2 and TRBJ2-2, the full variable domain reads EPEVTQTPSHQVTQMGQEVILRCVPISNHLYFYWYRQILGQKVEFLVSFYNNEISEKSEIFDDQFSVERPDGSNFTLKIRSTKLEDSAMYFCASRGGELFFGEGSRLTVL.

This clonotype occurred many times. The chain is built from TRBV27 and TRBJ1-1; D gene ambiguous. The CDR3 is 17 amino acids. V gave up 3 bases and J gave up 5 bases, with 22 bases separating them. CDR1 and CDR2 (germline): MNHEY, SMNVEV (reference sequence). The CDR3 sequence is CASSFITALPGDTEAFF. CDR3 sequence (DNA): TGTGCCAGCAGTTTTATAACTGCCCTTCCGGGTGATACTGAAGCTTTCTTT.

The genes are TRBV18 and TRBJ2-5; 9 nucleotides line up with TRBD2. V gave up 2 bases and J gave up 4 bases; unmatched junction bases: 8. The V gene's germline CDR1 is KGHSH and CDR2 LQKENI. The CDR3 has 16 residues. The CDR3 sequence: CASSPAIAGARETQYF. For the CDR3, the DNA is TGTGCCAGCTCACCAGCAATAGCGGGGGCTCGAGAGACCCAGTACTTC.

This clonotype came up many times. V is TRBV25-1 and J is TRBJ2-7; D assignment may be TRBD1 or TRBD2 (6 bases each). CDR1 and CDR2 (germline): MGHDK, SYGVNS. Trimming removed 2 bases from V and 6 bases from J, with 11 bases in between. The CDR3 is 13 residues long. The DNA of the CDR3 is TGTGCCAGCAGTGAACCACCGGGGGCCGAGCAGTACTTC. Protein: CASSEPPGAEQYF.

V is TRBV7-2 and J is TRBJ2-7; perhaps TRBD2 as D (6 bases). Trimming shortened V by 1 base and J by 6 bases, and 13 bases separated the two germline ends. CDR1 is SGHTA, CDR2 FQGNSA, per germline. CDR3 length equals 14 residues. CDR3 sequence: CASSLEGRTTEQYF. Here the CDR3 DNA reads TGTGCCAGCAGCTTAGAGGGACGGACTACCGAGCAGTACTTC.

The table lists this clonotype with many counts. The V gene is TRBV30, the J gene TRBJ1-1, with a possible D match to TRBD1 (6 bases). From germline, CDR1 is GTSNPN and CDR2 SVGIG (reference sequence). Trimming removed 3 bases at V and 3 bases at J, with 14 bases between. The CDR3 runs 14 residues. CDR3 DNA: TGTGCCTGGAGGAAGGGACATTCTTACACTGAAGCTTTCTTT. Amino acid sequence: CAWRKGHSYTEAFF.

This clonotype was seen at least ten times. The chain is built from TRBV6-1 and TRBJ1-5; weak D call: TRBD1 (5 bases). This CDR3 comprises 13 residues. Trimming took 7 bases from V and 12 from J, leaving 19 bases between them. Germline V gene sequence: CDR1 MNHNS, CDR2 SASEGT. The CDR3 here is CASKGTTRSSQHF. CDR3 bases: TGTGCCAGCAAAGGGACCACGAGGAGTAGCCAGCATTTT.

This clonotype was observed many times. One base away lies a much larger clone, so this may be a sequencing read error. The chain carries TRBV11-2 and TRBJ1-5, with D perhaps matching TRBD1 (6 bases). The CDR3 runs 15 residues. Germline V gene lookup returns CDR1 SGHAT and CDR2 FQNNGV. CDR3 coding DNA: TGTGCCAGCGGCTTAGAAGGAGGGGGTGCACGGCCCCAGCATTTT. It is translated as CASGLEGGGARPQHF.

This clonotype was detected many times. The junction and the germline gene differ at one end; a read error may be behind it. The chain is built from TRBV28 and TRBJ2-7, with D unclear. CDR1 and CDR2 from the germline V gene are MDHEN and SYDVKM. The CDR3 extends over 11 amino acids. DNA of the CDR3: TGTGCCAGCAGTTCCTCCGACGAGCAGTACTTC. Encoded protein: CASSSSDEQYF.

The chain has TRBV11-2 and TRBJ2-7; D gene ambiguous. The CDR3 spans 14 residues. CDR1 SGHAT and CDR2 FQNNGV come from the germline V gene. Trimming left V 1 base short and J 4 bases short, with 11 bases between. The CDR3 DNA reads TGTGCCAGCAGCTTAGGTAGCAGAGTGTACGAGCAGTACTTC. Translated: CASSLGSRVYEQYF.

This clonotype came up many times. The chain has TRBV7-8 and TRBJ1-5; maybe TRBD1 (5 bases). Trimming pared 5 bases from V and 6 bases from J, leaving 17 bases between. The CDR3 extends over 15 amino acids. Germline V gives CDR1 SGHVS, CDR2 FQNEAQ. The CDR3 region is CASSPGDLYGQPQHF. As DNA, the CDR3 is TGTGCCAGCAGCCCCGGGGACCTCTACGGTCAGCCCCAGCATTTT.

In its sample, this clonotype was seen many times. Here the CDR3 reads CASSRKIQGPLEQYF. CDR3 nucleotide sequence: TGTGCCAGCAGTCGGAAGATCCAGGGGCCCCTCGAGCAGTACTTC. The chain recombines TRBV6-9 with TRBJ2-7, with D perhaps TRBD1 (6 bases). Trimming left V 5 bases short and J 6 bases short, with 20 bases between. The CDR3 has 15 residues. Germline loops: CDR1 MNHGY, CDR2 SVAAGI.